Listed below are T cell receptor beta chains from one sample, sequenced in a study of T cell changes during pregnancy in multiple sclerosis. The repertoire was sequenced with immunoSEQ multiplex PCR; TCRdb's copy has only in-frame clones and lacks some. The profile shows more than 75,000 clones, 85% to 95% of them singletons. Sequences were derived from peripheral blood, sampled in the first trimester of pregnancy. All receptors come from a female donor with multiple sclerosis, enrolled in a pregnancy study. CDR3s include the opening cysteine and the closing phenylalanine or tryptophan.

j_call v_call cdr3_aa
TRBJ2-1 TRBV15 CATSGRGRTKGDEQFF
TRBJ1-1 TRBV6-1 CASTWDSRWAFF
TRBJ1-1 TRBV7-9 CASSAPELGSTEAFF
TRBJ2-1 TRBV10-1 CASSVSSGSLYNEQFF
TRBJ1-2 TRBV5-1 CASSSLEGVGGYTF
TRBJ1-2 TRBV2 CASSGGTGELGYTF
TRBJ1-4 TRBV4-2 CASSQDLALVEGAPNEKLFF
TRBJ2-1 TRBV19 CATAQDYNEQFF
TRBJ2-3 TRBV6-6 CASRGGTSGIGTQYF
TRBJ1-5 TRBV9 CASSGGQDNQPQHF